This T cell receptor beta chain originates from a study of breast tumors, draining lymph nodes, adjacent tissues. The CDR3 has 18 amino acids. With 11 bases clipped from V and 3 bases from J, the junction kept 21 bases outside the gene matches. From germline, CDR1 is WSHSY and CDR2 SAAADI. This clonotype was counted many times. Its antigen is unidentified. TCRdb independently ran MiXCR on the multiplex PCR reads; one entry per CDR3 protein. This sample has 83,000 or so distinct CDR3 sequences, with approximately 20% found just once. Breast cancer patients provided tissue from their axillary draining lymph nodes. Findings and caveats of the study: The lymph node origin of tumor T cells was framed as consistent with a hypothesis, not demonstrated.

The chain recombines TRBV10-2 with TRBJ2-7, with TRBD2 matching over 11 bases. The sample comprised axillary lymph node tissue. This TCR was recovered from a female donor with breast cancer. Some clones in this sample may be carry-over from other donors' samples. As DNA, the CDR3 is TGCGCCTGCCCTCCCCCGGCGACTAGCGGGAAAACGGGCTACGAGCAGTACTTC. Amino acid sequence: CACPPPATSGKTGYEQYF.